What follows describes a single T cell receptor (beta chain). As yet, its antigen is unknown. Both TRBC1 and TRBC2 were covered by a beta constant-region primer of two equimolar oligonucleotides. TCRdb fed the UMI-ligation and nested PCR reads into MiXCR, producing one record per CDR3 protein. The sample lists approximately 5,100 distinct CDR3 sequences; roughly 6.6% were seen once. The sample belongs to a study of naive and memory T cell subsets. The CDR3 runs to 14 residues. V was clipped by 1 base and J by 8 bases, with 11 bases between them. From germline, CDR1 is SGHTA and CDR2 FQGNSA. Study-level results: Clonotypes are single alpha or beta chains, not paired receptors. Gini index rose across naive, CM, EM and EMRA in CD4 and CD8.

This sequence was found in a human donor in good health. The source material was effector memory CD8+ T cells from blood. Described subset: effector memory, CD45RA- CD27-. This rearrangement joins TRBV7-2 to TRBJ1-4; D is uncertain. CDR3: CASSLGSLGEKLFF. Written as DNA, the CDR3 is TGTGCCAGCAGCTTAGGCAGCCTGGGCGAAAAACTGTTTTTT.